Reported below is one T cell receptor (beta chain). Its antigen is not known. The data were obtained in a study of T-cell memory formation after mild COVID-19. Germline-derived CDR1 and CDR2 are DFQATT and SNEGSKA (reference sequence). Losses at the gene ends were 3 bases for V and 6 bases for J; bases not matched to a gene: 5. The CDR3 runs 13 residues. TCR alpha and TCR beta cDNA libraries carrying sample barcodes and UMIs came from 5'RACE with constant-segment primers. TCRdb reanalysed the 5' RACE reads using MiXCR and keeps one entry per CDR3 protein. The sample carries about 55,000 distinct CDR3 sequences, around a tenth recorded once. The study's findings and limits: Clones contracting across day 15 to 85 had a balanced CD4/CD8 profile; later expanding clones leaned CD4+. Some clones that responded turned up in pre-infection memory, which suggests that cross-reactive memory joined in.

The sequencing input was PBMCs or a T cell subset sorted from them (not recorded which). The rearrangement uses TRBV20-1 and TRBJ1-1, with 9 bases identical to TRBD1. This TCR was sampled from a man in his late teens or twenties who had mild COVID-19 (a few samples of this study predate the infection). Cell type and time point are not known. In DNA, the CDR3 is TGCAGTGCTAGGTCGGACAGGGGTGCTGAAGCTTTCTTT. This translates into CSARSDRGAEAFF.